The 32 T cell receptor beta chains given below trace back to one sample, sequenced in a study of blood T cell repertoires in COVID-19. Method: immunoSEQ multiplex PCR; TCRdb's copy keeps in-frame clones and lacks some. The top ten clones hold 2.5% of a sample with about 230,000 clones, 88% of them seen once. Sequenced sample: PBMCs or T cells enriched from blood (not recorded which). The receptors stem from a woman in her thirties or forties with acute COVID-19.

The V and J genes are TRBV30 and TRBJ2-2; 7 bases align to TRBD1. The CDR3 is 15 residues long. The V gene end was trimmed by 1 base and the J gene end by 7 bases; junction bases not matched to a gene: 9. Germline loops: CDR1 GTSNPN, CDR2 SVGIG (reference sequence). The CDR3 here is CAWSGTGGFSGELFF. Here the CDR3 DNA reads TGTGCCTGGAGTGGGACAGGCGGTTTTAGCGGGGAGCTGTTTTTT.

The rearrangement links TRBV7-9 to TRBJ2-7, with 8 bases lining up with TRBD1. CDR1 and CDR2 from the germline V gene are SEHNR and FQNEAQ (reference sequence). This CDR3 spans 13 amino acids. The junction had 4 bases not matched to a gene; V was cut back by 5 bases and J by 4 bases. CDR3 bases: TGTGCCAGCAGCCCTGGACAGGGTTACGAGCAGTACTTC. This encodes CASSPGQGYEQYF.

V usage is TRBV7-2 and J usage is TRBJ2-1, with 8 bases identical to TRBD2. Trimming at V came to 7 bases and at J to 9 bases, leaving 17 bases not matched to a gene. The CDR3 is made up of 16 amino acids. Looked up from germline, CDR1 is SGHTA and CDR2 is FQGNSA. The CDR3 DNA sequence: TGTGCCAGCACCGTCGATCCGGGGGGGCGGGAGGTTGAGCAGTTCTTC. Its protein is CASTVDPGGREVEQFF. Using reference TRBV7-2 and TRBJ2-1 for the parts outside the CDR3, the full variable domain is GAGVSQSPSNKVTEKGKDVELRCDPISGHTALYWYRQSLGQGLEFLIYFQGNSAPDKSGLPSDRFSAERTGGSVSTLTIQRTQQEDSAVYLCASTVDPGGREVEQFFGPGTRLTVL.

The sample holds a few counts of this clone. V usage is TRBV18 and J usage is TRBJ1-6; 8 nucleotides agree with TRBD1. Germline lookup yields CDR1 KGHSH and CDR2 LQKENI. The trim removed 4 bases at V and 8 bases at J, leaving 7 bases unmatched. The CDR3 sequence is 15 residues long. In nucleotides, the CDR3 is TGTGCCAGCTCACTACGGACAGGGAAGGATTCACCCCTCCACTTT. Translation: CASSLRTGKDSPLHF.

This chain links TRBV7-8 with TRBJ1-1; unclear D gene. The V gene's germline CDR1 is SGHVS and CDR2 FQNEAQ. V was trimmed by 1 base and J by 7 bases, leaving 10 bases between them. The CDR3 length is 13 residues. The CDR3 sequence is CASSLGGRGEAFF. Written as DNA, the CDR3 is TGTGCCAGCAGCTTAGGTGGCCGCGGTGAAGCTTTCTTT.

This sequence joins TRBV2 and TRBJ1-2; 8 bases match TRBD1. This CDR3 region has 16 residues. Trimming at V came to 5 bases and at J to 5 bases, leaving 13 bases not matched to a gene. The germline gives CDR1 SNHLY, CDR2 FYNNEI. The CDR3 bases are TGTGCCAGCAGTCGCGAACAGGGGGGTAGGGGTTATGGCTACACCTTC. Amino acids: CASSREQGGRGYGYTF.

CDR3 bases: TGTGCCAGTAGACTGACCCAGGGAGGGAGCTATGGCTACACCTTC. This sequence encodes CASRLTQGGSYGYTF. V gene TRBV19 combines with J gene TRBJ1-2; possible D gene TRBD1, 5 bases. CDR3 length: 15 residues. In germline, CDR1 is LNHDA, CDR2 SQIVND (reference sequence). Trimming removed 6 bases at V and 4 bases at J, with 18 bases between.

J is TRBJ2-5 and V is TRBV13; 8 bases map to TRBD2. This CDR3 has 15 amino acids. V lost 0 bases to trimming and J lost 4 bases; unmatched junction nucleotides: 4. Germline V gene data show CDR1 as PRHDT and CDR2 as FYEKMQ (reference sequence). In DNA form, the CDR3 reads TGTGCCAGCAGCTTAGGCGGGGGGGCAGGAGAGACCCAGTACTTC. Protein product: CASSLGGGAGETQYF.

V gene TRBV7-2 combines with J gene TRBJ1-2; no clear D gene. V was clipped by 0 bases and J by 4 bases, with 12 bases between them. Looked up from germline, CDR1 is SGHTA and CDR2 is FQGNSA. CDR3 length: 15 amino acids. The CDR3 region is CASSLAAPSGYGYTF. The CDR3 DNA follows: TGTGCCAGCAGCTTAGCGGCCCCCAGTGGCTATGGCTACACCTTC.

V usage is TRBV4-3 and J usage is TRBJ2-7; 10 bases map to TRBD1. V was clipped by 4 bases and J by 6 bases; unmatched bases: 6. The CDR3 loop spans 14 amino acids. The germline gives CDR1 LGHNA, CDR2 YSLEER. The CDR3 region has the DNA TGCGCCAGCAGCCTAAGACAGGGGGCAAGCGAGCAGTACTTC. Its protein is CASSLRQGASEQYF.

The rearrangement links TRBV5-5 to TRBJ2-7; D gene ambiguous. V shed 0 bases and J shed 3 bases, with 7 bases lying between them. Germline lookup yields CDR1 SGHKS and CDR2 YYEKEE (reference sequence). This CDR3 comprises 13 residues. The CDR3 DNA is TGTGCCAGCAGCTTGGCCCCGTACTACGAGCAGTACGTC. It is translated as CASSLAPYYEQYV.

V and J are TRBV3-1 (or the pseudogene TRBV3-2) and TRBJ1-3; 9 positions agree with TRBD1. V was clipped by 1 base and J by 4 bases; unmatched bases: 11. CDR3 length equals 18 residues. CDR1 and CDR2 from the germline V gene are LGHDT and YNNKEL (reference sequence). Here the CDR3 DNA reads TGTGCCAGCAGCCAAGGTTGGTTACAGGGGGCAAGCGGAAACACCATATATTTT. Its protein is CASSQGWLQGASGNTIYF.

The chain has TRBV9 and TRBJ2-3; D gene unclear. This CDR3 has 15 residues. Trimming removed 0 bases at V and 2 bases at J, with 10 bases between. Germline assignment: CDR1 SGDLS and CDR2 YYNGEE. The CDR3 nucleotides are TGTGCCAGCAGCGTAGCTAGATCCCTCACAGATACGCAGTATTTT. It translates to CASSVARSLTDTQYF.

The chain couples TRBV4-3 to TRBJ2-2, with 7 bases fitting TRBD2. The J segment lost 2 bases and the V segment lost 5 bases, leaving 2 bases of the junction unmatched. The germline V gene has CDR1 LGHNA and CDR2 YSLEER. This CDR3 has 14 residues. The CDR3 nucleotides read TGCGCCAGCAGCGGGGGGGTAAACACCGGGGAGCTGTTTTTT. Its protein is CASSGGVNTGELFF.

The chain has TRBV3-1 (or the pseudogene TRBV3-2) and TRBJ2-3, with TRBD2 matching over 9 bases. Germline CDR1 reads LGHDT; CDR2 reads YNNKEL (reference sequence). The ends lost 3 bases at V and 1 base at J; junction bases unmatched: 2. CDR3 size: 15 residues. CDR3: CASSQRTSGTDTQYF. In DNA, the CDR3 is TGTGCCAGCAGCCAGAGGACTAGCGGCACAGATACGCAGTATTTT.

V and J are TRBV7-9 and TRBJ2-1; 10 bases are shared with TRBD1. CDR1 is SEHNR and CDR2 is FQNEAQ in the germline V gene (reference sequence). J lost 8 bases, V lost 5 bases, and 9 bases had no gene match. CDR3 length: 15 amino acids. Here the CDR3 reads CASSPRLGTGDEQFF. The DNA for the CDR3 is TGTGCCAGCAGCCCGAGACTAGGGACAGGGGATGAGCAGTTCTTC.

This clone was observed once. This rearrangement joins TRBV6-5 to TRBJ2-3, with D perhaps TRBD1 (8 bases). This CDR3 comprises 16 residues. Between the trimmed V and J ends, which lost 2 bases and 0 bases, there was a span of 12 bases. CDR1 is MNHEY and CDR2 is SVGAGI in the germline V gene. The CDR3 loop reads CASSYTGGDSTDTQYF. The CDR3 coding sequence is TGTGCCAGCAGTTACACAGGGGGGGATAGCACAGATACGCAGTATTTT.

The CDR3 DNA reads as TGTGCCACCCGCCGGGAGACACGGGATTCACCCCTCCACTTT. Translating it yields CATRRETRDSPLHF. The V and J genes are TRBV25-1 and TRBJ1-6; D is unresolved. Germline assignment: CDR1 MGHDK and CDR2 SYGVNS. Deletions cut 10 bases from V and 8 bases from J, with 18 bases between. There are 14 residues in the CDR3.

DNA for the CDR3: TGCGCCAGCCGGGACAGCCACTATGGCTACACCTTC. Protein product: CASRDSHYGYTF. V and J are TRBV5-1 and TRBJ1-2; 7 nucleotides agree with TRBD1. V was clipped by 7 bases and J by 3 bases; unmatched bases: 3. CDR1 and CDR2 from the germline V gene are SGHRS and YFSETQ. The CDR3 is 12 residues long.

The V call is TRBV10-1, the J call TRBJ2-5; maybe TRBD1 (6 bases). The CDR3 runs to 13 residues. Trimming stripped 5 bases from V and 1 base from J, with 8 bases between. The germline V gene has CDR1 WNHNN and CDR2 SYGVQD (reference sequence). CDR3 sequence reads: CASSRDTQETQYF. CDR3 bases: TGCGCCAGCAGTCGGGACACCCAAGAGACCCAGTACTTC.

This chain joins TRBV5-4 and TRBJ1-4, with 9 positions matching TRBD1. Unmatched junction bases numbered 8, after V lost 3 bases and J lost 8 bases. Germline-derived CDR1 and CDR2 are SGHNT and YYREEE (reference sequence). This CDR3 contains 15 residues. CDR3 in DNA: TGTGCCAGCAGCTCTCCGGGACAGGGCCAAGAAAAACTGTTTTTT. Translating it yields CASSSPGQGQEKLFF.

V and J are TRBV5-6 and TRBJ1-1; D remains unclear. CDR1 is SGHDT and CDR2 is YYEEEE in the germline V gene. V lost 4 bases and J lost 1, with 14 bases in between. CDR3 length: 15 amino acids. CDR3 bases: TGTGCCAGCAGCCCCGTGGCAGGTAAGAACACTGAAGCTTTCTTT. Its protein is CASSPVAGKNTEAFF.

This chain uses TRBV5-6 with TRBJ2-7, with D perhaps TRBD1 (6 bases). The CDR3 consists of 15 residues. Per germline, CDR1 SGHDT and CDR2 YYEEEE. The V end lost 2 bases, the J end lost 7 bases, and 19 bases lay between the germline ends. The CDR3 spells CASSFRGAGPGEQYF. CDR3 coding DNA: TGTGCCAGCAGCTTCAGGGGCGCAGGGCCTGGGGAGCAGTACTTC. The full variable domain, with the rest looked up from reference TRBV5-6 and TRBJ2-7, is DAGVTQSPTHLIKTRGQQVTLRCSPKSGHDTVSWYQQALGQGPQFIFQYYEEEERQRGNFPDRFSGHQFPNYSSELNVNALLLGDSALYLCASSFRGAGPGEQYFGPGTRLTVT.

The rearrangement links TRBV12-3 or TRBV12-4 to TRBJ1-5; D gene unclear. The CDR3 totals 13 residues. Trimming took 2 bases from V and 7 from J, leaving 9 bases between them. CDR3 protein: CASSLPPIQPQHF. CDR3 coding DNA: TGTGCCAGCAGTTTACCCCCCATCCAGCCCCAGCATTTT.

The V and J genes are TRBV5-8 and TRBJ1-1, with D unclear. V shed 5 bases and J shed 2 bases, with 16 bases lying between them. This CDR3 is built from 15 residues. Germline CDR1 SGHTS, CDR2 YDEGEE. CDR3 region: CASRVYGGFNTEAFF. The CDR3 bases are TGTGCCAGCAGGGTGTACGGAGGGTTTAACACTGAAGCTTTCTTT.

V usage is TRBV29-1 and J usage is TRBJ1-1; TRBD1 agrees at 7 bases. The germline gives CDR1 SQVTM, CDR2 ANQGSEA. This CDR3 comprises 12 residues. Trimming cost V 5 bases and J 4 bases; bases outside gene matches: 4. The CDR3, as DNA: TGCAGCGTTTCACAGGGGACCACTGAAGCTTTCTTT. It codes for CSVSQGTTEAFF.

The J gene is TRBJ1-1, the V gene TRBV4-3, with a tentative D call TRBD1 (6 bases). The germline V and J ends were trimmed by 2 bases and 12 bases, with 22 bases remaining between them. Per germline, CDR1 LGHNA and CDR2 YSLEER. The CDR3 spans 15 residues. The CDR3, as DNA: TGCGCCAGCAGCCAACCGGACAGCTACGGTCCTGAGACTTTCTTT. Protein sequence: CASSQPDSYGPETFF.

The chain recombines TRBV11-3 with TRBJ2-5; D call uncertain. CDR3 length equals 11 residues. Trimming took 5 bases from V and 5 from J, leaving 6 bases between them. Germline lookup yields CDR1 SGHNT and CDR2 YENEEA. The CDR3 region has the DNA TGTGCCAGCAGCGCCGGGGAGACCCAGTACTTC. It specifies CASSAGETQYF.

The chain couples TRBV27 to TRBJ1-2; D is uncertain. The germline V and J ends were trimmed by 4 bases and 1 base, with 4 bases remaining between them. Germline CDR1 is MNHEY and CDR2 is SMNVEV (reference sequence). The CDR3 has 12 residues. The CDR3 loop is CASSSRNYGYTF. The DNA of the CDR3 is TGTGCCAGCAGTTCCCGTAACTATGGCTACACCTTC.

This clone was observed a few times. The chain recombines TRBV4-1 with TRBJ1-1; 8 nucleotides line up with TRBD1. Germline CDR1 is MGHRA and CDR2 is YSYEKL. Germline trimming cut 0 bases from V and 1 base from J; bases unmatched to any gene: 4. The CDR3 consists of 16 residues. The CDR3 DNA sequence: TGCGCCAGCAGCCAAGAGGCCGGGACAGGGAACACTGAAGCTTTCTTT. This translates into CASSQEAGTGNTEAFF.

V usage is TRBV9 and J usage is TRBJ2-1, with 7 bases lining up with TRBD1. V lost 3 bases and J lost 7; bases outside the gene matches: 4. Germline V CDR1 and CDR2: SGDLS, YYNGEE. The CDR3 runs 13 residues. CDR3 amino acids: CASSEQGVNEQFF. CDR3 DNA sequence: TGTGCCAGCAGCGAGCAGGGGGTAAATGAGCAGTTCTTC. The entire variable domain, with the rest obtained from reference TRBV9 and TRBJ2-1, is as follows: DSGVTQTPKHLITATGQRVTLRCSPRSGDLSVYWYQQSLDQGLQFLIQYYNGEERAKGNILERFSAQQFPDLHSELNLSSLELGDSALYFCASSEQGVNEQFFGPGTRLTVL.

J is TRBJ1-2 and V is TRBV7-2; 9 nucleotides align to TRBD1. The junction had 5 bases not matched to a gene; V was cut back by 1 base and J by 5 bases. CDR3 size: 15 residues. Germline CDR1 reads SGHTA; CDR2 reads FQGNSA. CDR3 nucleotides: TGTGCCAGCAGCTTAGTACAGGGGGCTGTGTATGGCTACACCTTC. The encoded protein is CASSLVQGAVYGYTF.